The clone carrying this T cell receptor beta chain has ten or more counts. In the authors' methods: Sample-level TCR yields exhibited a median of roughly 96,000, with a range of about 23,224 to 700,000. In TCRdb, the RACE reads were re-called with MiXCR into one record per CDR3 protein. These V and J calls derive from TCRdb rather than the authors' analysis. The table records approximately 120,000 distinct CDR3 sequences, more than 7% of them present only once. Time point of the sample: patch test 2, 6 weeks after DPC sensitization. Treatment here: therapeutic diphenylcyclopropenone sensitization with weekly scalp DPC. This CDR3 has 15 residues. Germline CDR1 and CDR2: SEHNR and FQNEAQ (reference sequence). V shed 6 bases, J shed 2 bases, and the junction held 8 bases outside the gene matches. The data originate from a study of human T cells and chemical hapten exposure.

The sequences come from whole blood, collected in connection with sensitization to the hapten diphenylcyclopropenone (DPC). The sequence was collected from a woman between 40 and 50 years old with alopecia areata. Some clones in this sample may be carry-over from other donors' samples. The chain combines TRBV7-9 with TRBJ2-7; TRBD1 aligns across 9 bases. The CDR3 DNA follows: TGTGCCAGCAGAGCCGGACAGGGGAAAGCCTACGAGCAGTACTTC. Translated, it gives CASRAGQGKAYEQYF.